Shown below are 10 T cell receptor beta chains from a single sample sequenced in a study of T-cell memory formation after mild COVID-19. Via MiXCR, TCRdb re-called the 5' RACE reads, giving one row per CDR3 protein. The sample holds around 180,000 distinct CDR3 sequences, 16% seen once. Material: PBMCs or a T cell subset sorted from them (not recorded which). These receptors were taken from an adult woman who had mild COVID-19 (a few samples of this study predate the infection). Cell type and time point are not known.

This clonotype was found a few times. The gene calls are TRBV7-9 and TRBJ2-7; 13 bases fit TRBD2. Germline assignment: CDR1 SEHNR and CDR2 FQNEAQ (reference sequence). This CDR3 contains 16 residues. V shed 3 bases and J 3 bases; nucleotides not matched to a gene: 5. The CDR3 loop is CASSFAGTSGIYEQYF. CDR3 sequence (DNA): TGTGCCAGCAGCTTCGCCGGGACTAGCGGGATCTACGAGCAGTACTTC.

This clonotype occurred many times. The CDR3 sequence: CASSLMASGGASTDTQYF. CDR3 DNA: TGTGCCAGCAGCTTAATGGCTAGCGGGGGGGCTAGCACAGATACGCAGTATTTT. The genes are TRBV7-3 and TRBJ2-3; TRBD2 agrees at 12 bases. With 1 base clipped from V and 0 bases from J, the junction kept 5 bases outside the gene matches. Germline loops: CDR1 SGHTA, CDR2 FQGTGA. The length of the CDR3 is 18 residues.

This clonotype has a handful of counts. The V and J genes are TRBV29-1 and TRBJ2-7; 7 bases are a match to TRBD2. Germline V lookup: CDR1 SQVTM, CDR2 ANQGSEA. The J segment lost 4 bases and the V segment lost 3 bases, leaving 6 bases of the junction unmatched. This CDR3 is built from 13 residues. In DNA, the CDR3 is TGCAGCGTTGATAGGACTAGACTTTACGAGCAGTACTTC. Protein sequence: CSVDRTRLYEQYF.

This clonotype was counted ten times or more. The chain joins TRBV5-6 to TRBJ2-1; 14 bases align to TRBD2. The CDR3 loop spans 18 amino acids. In germline, CDR1 is SGHDT, CDR2 YYEEEE. J was trimmed by 8 bases and V by 2 bases; bases with no gene match: 12. As DNA, the CDR3 is TGTGCCAGCAGCTTCGGACTAGCGGGAGGATTGGAAGTCGATGAGCAGTTCTTC. Translation gives CASSFGLAGGLEVDEQFF.

This clonotype has only a few counts. The chain carries TRBV20-1 and TRBJ2-7, with 11 bases matching TRBD2. Germline V gives CDR1 DFQATT, CDR2 SNEGSKA (reference sequence). The ends lost 0 bases at V and 7 bases at J; junction bases unmatched: 5. This CDR3 region has 14 residues. The chain's CDR3 is CSARDETSGTEQYF. CDR3 in DNA: TGCAGTGCTAGAGATGAGACTAGCGGGACTGAGCAGTACTTC.

A few counts support this clonotype. The rearrangement links TRBV7-3 to TRBJ2-7; a possible D gene is TRBD1 (5 bases). V was cut by 3 bases and J by 6 bases, with 12 bases left in between. The CDR3 spans 13 residues. Germline CDR1 and CDR2: SGHTA and FQGTGA. The CDR3 loop is CASSFGRETEQYF. In DNA, the CDR3 is TGTGCCAGCAGCTTCGGCAGGGAAACCGAGCAGTACTTC.

This clonotype was seen a few times. The rearrangement uses TRBV6-6 and TRBJ1-4; D unclear. CDR1 and CDR2 from the germline V gene are MNHNY and SVGAGI (reference sequence). V lost 7 bases and J 4 bases, leaving 22 bases between the germline ends. This CDR3 is built from 17 residues. DNA for the CDR3: TGTGCCAGCAAGGGCAGTGGTGAGGCCAACTATAATGAAAAACTGTTTTTT. This sequence encodes CASKGSGEANYNEKLFF.

V usage is TRBV29-1 and J usage is TRBJ2-5; D possibly corresponds to TRBD1 (6 bases). Trimming took 5 bases from V and 4 from J, leaving 14 bases between them. The CDR3 has 13 amino acids. CDR1 SQVTM and CDR2 ANQGSEA come from the germline V gene. The CDR3, as DNA: TGCAGCGTTTGGAGAACAGGGCGAGAGACCCAGTACTTC. Residues: CSVWRTGRETQYF.

This clonotype was picked up a small number of times. The V and J genes are TRBV18 and TRBJ1-2; unclear D gene. Germline V gives CDR1 KGHSH, CDR2 LQKENI. This CDR3 is 13 amino acids long. V shed 0 bases and J shed 1 base, with 3 bases lying between them. As DNA, the CDR3 is TGTGCCAGCTCACCACCTCATAACTATGGCTACACCTTC. Translation: CASSPPHNYGYTF. Full variable domain (remainder filled in from reference TRBV18 and TRBJ1-2): NAGVMQNPRHLVRRRGQEARLRCSPMKGHSHVYWYRQLPEEGLKFMVYLQKENIIDESGMPKERFSAEFPKEGPSILRIQQVVRGDSAAYFCASSPPHNYGYTFGSGTRLTVV.

In this sample, this clonotype turned up a few times. The chain recombines TRBV10-3 with TRBJ1-5; possibly TRBD1 for D (6 bases). Germline V gene lookup returns CDR1 ENHRY and CDR2 SYGVKD. The CDR3 runs 18 residues. Between the trimmed V and J ends, which lost 2 bases and 0 bases, there was a span of 17 bases. CDR3 in DNA: TGTGCCATCAGTGAGGGACAGCTACTGAGGGATAGCAATCAGCCCCAGCATTTT. Its translation is CAISEGQLLRDSNQPQHF.